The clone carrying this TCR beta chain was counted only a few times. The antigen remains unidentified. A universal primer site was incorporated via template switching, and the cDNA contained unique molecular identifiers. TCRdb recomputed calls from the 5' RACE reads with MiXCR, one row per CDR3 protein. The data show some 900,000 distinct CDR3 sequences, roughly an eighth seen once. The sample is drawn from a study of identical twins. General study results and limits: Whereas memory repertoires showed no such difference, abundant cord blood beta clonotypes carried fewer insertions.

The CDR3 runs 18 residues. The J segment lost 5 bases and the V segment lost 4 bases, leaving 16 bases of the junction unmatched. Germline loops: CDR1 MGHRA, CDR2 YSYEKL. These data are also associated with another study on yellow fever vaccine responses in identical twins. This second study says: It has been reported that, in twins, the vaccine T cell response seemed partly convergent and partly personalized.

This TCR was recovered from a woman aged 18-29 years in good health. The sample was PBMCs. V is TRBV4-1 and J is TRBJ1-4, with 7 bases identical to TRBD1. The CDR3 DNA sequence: TGCGCCAGCAGCCCGTTTTATCTCACGGGGACAGAAAATGAAAAACTGTTTTTT. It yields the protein CASSPFYLTGTENEKLFF.